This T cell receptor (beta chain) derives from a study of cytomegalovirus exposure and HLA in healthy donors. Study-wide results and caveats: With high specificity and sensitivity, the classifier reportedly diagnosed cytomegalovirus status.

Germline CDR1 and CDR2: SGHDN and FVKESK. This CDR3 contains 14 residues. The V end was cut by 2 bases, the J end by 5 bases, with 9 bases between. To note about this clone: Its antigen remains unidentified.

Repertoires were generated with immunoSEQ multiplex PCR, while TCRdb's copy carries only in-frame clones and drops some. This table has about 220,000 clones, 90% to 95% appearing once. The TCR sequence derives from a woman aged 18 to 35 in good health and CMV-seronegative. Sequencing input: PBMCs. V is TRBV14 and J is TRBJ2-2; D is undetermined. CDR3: CASSQNFRTGELFF. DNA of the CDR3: TGTGCCAGCAGCCAAAATTTTAGAACCGGGGAGCTGTTTTTT.